The rows below give T cell receptor beta chains drawn from one sample of a study of T-cell memory formation after mild COVID-19. TCRdb called the 5' RACE reads again in MiXCR, with one record for every CDR3 protein. The data show about 180,000 distinct CDR3 sequences, with more than 15% seen just once and roughly 2.1% held by the top ten. The sequencing input was PBMCs or a T cell subset sorted from them (not recorded which). The source of these receptors is an adult woman who had mild COVID-19 (a few samples of this study predate the infection). Cell type and time point are not known. CDR3s include the opening cysteine and the closing phenylalanine or tryptophan. D genes are given only for firm matches. Part of the rows lack a size; the others show once, few, many or a class for expanded clones.

cdr3_nt | cdr3_aa | cdr3_length | j_call | v_call | clone_size | d_call
TGTGCCTGGACCGGGACTACGAACACCGGGGAGCTGTTTTTT | CAWTGTTNTGELFF | 14 | TRBJ2-2 | TRBV30 | . | TRBD2
TGTGCCAGTGCTAGCGGGCAATCCTACGAGCAGTACTTC | CASASGQSYEQYF | 13 | TRBJ2-7 | TRBV2 | . | TRBD2
TGTGCCAGCAGCTCCCCAGGGGGGTTTAGCTACGAGCAGTACTTC | CASSSPGGFSYEQYF | 15 | TRBJ2-7 | TRBV11-2 | once | .
TGTGCCACCAGTGACCCCTACAGGGGAGATACGCAGTATTTT | CATSDPYRGDTQYF | 14 | TRBJ2-3 | TRBV24-1 | few | TRBD1
TGTGCCACCAGTGGAGCTTTCTACGAGCAGTACTTC | CATSGAFYEQYF | 12 | TRBJ2-7 | TRBV24-1 | . | .
TGCGCCAGCAGCCTCTGGGGGGGGGCGAACACAGATACGCAGTATTTT | CASSLWGGANTDTQYF | 16 | TRBJ2-3 | TRBV5-1 | few | .
TGTGCCAGCAGCTTAGGGCCGTCCACTGAAGCTTTCTTT | CASSLGPSTEAFF | 13 | TRBJ1-1 | TRBV7-9 | . | .
TGTGCCATCAGTGAGTCCCGTGGAGTGAACAGGGCTGAAGCTTTCTTT | CAISESRGVNRAEAFF | 16 | TRBJ1-1 | TRBV10-3 | few | .
TGTGCCAGCATAAAACAGGGGATGGGCACTGAAGCTTTCTTT | CASIKQGMGTEAFF | 14 | TRBJ1-1 | TRBV27 | few | TRBD1
TGTGCCAGCAGTGCGGAGGGCGGGACTGATGCTTTCTTT | CASSAEGGTDAFF | 13 | TRBJ1-1 | TRBV6-4 | . | .
TGCGCCAGCAGCCCTACCACAGATACGCAGTATTTT | CASSPTTDTQYF | 12 | TRBJ2-3 | TRBV5-1 | many | .
TGCAGTGCTAGAGATCAGGAGGGAATGAACACTGAAGCTTTCTTT | CSARDQEGMNTEAFF | 15 | TRBJ1-1 | TRBV20-1 | . | .
TGCAGTGCGCAGACAGGTGGGGGGGACTACGAGCAGTACTTC | CSAQTGGGDYEQYF | 14 | TRBJ2-7 | TRBV20-1 | few | .
TGTGCCATACGGGGCCCTTACACCGGGGAGCTGTTTTTT | CAIRGPYTGELFF | 13 | TRBJ2-2 | TRBV6-2/TRBV6-3 | few | .
TGTGCCAGCAGCTTTTTGGCCAGATACTACGAGCAGTACTTC | CASSFLARYYEQYF | 14 | TRBJ2-7 | TRBV5-6 | . | .
TGTGCCATCAGCGGCACCGGTGTCGGGACTGAAGCTTTCTTT | CAISGTGVGTEAFF | 14 | TRBJ1-1 | TRBV10-3 | few | .
TGCAGCGTTGAACGGGGGGATGGCTACACCTTC | CSVERGDGYTF | 11 | TRBJ1-2 | TRBV29-1 | . | .
TGTGCCAGCAGTTCCAGACAACTTGGCTACACCTTC | CASSSRQLGYTF | 12 | TRBJ1-2 | TRBV12-3/TRBV12-4 | many | .
TGTGCCAGCAGCTCGGGACTAGCGGGAGGGGAGCAGTTCTTC | CASSSGLAGGEQFF | 14 | TRBJ2-1 | TRBV7-2 | . | TRBD2
TGTGCCAGCAGTTATTCCCTAGCAGGGTCAGATACGCAGTATTTT | CASSYSLAGSDTQYF | 15 | TRBJ2-3 | TRBV6-5 | . | .
TGTGCCAGCAGTGACCCGCGGGGAGGGGGAGCTTTCTTT | CASSDPRGGGAFF | 13 | TRBJ1-1 | TRBV2 | . | .
TGTGCCAGCAGCTTAAGAGGGGGGATCCCCCCAGATACGCAGTATTTT | CASSLRGGIPPDTQYF | 16 | TRBJ2-3 | TRBV7-3 | few | .
TGTGCCAGCAGCCAATCATGGAATTCACCCCTCCACTTT | CASSQSWNSPLHF | 13 | TRBJ1-6 | TRBV3-1 | . | .
TGCGCCAGCAGCCATGGGCGGACTAGCGGGGGGGAGGATAGGCAGTTCTTC | CASSHGRTSGGEDRQFF | 17 | TRBJ2-1 | TRBV4-1 | few | TRBD2
TGCGCCAGCAGCTACGCAGGGGATGGGACTGGAAACACCATATATTTT | CASSYAGDGTGNTIYF | 16 | TRBJ1-3 | TRBV5-1 | . | .
TGCGCCAGCAGCTTGGAAGGGCTAGAAGCTTTCTTT | CASSLEGLEAFF | 12 | TRBJ1-1 | TRBV5-1 | few | .
TGTGCCAGCAGTGAACGGTTAGCGGGGGGCACAGATACGCAGTATTTT | CASSERLAGGTDTQYF | 16 | TRBJ2-3 | TRBV25-1 | few | TRBD2
TGTGCCAGCAGCTTAGAGATAGGGAGGGCCGAGCAGTACTTC | CASSLEIGRAEQYF | 14 | TRBJ2-7 | TRBV7-3 | few | TRBD2
TGTGCCAGCAGTTGGAAGGACAGGGATCACGAGCAGTACTTC | CASSWKDRDHEQYF | 14 | TRBJ2-7 | TRBV12-3/TRBV12-4 | many | TRBD1
TGTGCCAGCAGCTTTCTGGGACAGTCCTACGAGCAGTACTTC | CASSFLGQSYEQYF | 14 | TRBJ2-7 | TRBV5-5 | few | TRBD1
TGCAGTGCTAGCCAGGGGGACAATGAGCAGTTCTTC | CSASQGDNEQFF | 12 | TRBJ2-1 | TRBV20-1 | few | TRBD1
TGTGCCAGCAGCTCATTCAGCGGGAGTAGCTCCTACGAGCAGTACTTC | CASSSFSGSSSYEQYF | 16 | TRBJ2-7 | TRBV3-1 | . | TRBD2
TGCGCCAGCAGCTTGTCGACGTGGGGGGATGGCTACACCTTC | CASSLSTWGDGYTF | 14 | TRBJ1-2 | TRBV5-1 | few | .
TGTGCCAGCAGCGTCACAACAGGGGATAGGCGCAATCAGCCCCAGCATTTT | CASSVTTGDRRNQPQHF | 17 | TRBJ1-5 | TRBV7-8 | few | TRBD1
TGTGCCAGCAGTACCAACTCCTACGAGCAGTACTTC | CASSTNSYEQYF | 12 | TRBJ2-7 | TRBV27 | . | .
TGTGCCAGCAGTCTTTTCACACACGAGCAGTACTTC | CASSLFTHEQYF | 12 | TRBJ2-7 | TRBV12-3/TRBV12-4 | . | .
TGTGCCTGGAGTACTGGGCCCCCGAACACCGGGGAGCTGTTTTTT | CAWSTGPPNTGELFF | 15 | TRBJ2-2 | TRBV30 | . | .
TGCGCCAGCAGTCACGGGGGAAACACCGGGGAGCTGTTTTTT | CASSHGGNTGELFF | 14 | TRBJ2-2 | TRBV4-1 | . | .
TGTGCCAGCAGTACGGGACAGAAGTTAGCCAAAAACATTCAGTACTTC | CASSTGQKLAKNIQYF | 16 | TRBJ2-4 | TRBV6-6 | few | TRBD1
TGTGCCAGCGGGAACCTTGAGACCCAGTACTTC | CASGNLETQYF | 11 | TRBJ2-5 | TRBV25-1 | few | .